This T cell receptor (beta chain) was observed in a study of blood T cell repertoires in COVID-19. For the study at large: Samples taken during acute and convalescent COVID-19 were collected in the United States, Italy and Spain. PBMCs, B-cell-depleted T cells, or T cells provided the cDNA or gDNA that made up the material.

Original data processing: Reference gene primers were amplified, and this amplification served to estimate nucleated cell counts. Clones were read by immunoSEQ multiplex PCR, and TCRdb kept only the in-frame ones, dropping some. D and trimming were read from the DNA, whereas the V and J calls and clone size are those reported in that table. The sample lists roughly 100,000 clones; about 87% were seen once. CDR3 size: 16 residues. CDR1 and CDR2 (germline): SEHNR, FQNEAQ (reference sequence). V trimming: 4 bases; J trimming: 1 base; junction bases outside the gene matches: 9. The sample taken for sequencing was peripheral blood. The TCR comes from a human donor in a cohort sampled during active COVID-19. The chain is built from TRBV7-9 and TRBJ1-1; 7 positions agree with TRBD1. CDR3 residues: CASSSDRVSQNTEAFF. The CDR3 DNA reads TGTGCCAGCAGCTCAGACAGGGTCAGCCAGAACACTGAAGCTTTCTTT.